This T cell receptor (beta chain) was recorded in a study of spatial heterogeneity in lung cancer. Specified time point: blood at routine non-recurrence follow-up after resection. One entry per CDR3 protein, called by TCRdb with MiXCR from the 5' RACE reads. The sample shows roughly 120,000 distinct CDR3 sequences, more than 10% of them seen only once. This clonotype was observed a few times. The CDR3 extends over 13 amino acids. Germline V gives CDR1 SGHTA, CDR2 FQGTGA. V dropped 2 bases and J dropped 3 bases, with 6 bases sitting between them. The V call is TRBV7-3, the J call TRBJ2-3; D call uncertain. The sequence was collected from a female donor with early-stage non-small cell lung cancer. The starting material was PBMCs, obtained at follow-up. CDR3 amino acids: CASSLHRTDTQYF. In nucleotides, the CDR3 is TGTGCCAGCAGCTTACATCGTACAGATACGCAGTATTTT.